The TCR beta chain described here comes from a study of CD8 T cells in Susac syndrome. Study details: Six sequenced Susac syndrome patients had clinically active disease, while fewer than 10 were in remission.

Per the germline V gene, CDR1 is DFQATT and CDR2 is SNEGSKA (reference sequence). This CDR3 contains 12 residues. Trimming took 6 bases from V and 5 from J; bases not matched to a gene: 6. RNA totalling roughly 0.45 to 1 ug underwent reverse transcription with random hexamers. Via MiXCR, TCRdb re-called the immunoSEQ multiplex PCR reads, giving one row per CDR3 protein. The table includes roughly 200,000 distinct CDR3 sequences, 90% to 95% detected once. This receptor was taken from a human donor with Susac syndrome. The sequenced sample consisted of CD4+ T cells from PBMCs. J is TRBJ2-5 and V is TRBV20-1; 7 bases agree with TRBD1. The CDR3 coding sequence is TGCAGTGCCCCGACAGGGAGCGAGACCCAGTACTTC. Residues: CSAPTGSETQYF.